Listed below are T cell receptor beta chains from one sample, sequenced in a study. MiXCR, run by TCRdb on the 5' RACE reads, gives a single entry per CDR3 protein. The sample has over 40,000 distinct CDR3 sequences, roughly 22% seen once. The sample was Tregs sorted from a lymph node. All receptors come from a female donor with breast cancer. Both conserved end residues are part of each CDR3. A D gene is named only where the DNA matches it firmly. A row's size may be missing; if present it is once, few, many or a size class.

v_gene: TRBV5-1; abundance: -; d_gene: -; j_gene: TRBJ1-3; CDR3nt: TGCGCCAGCAGTTACACCGGGGTCTCTGGAAACACCATATATTTT; CDR3aa: CASSYTGVSGNTIYF
v_gene: TRBV2; abundance: many; d_gene: -; j_gene: TRBJ1-5; CDR3nt: TGTGCCAGCAATTTACAGAGCCGATCAGCCCAGCATTTT; CDR3aa: CASNLQSRSAQHF
v_gene: TRBV4-1; abundance: -; d_gene: -; j_gene: TRBJ1-6; CDR3nt: TGCGCCAGCGGCCAAGATGGACAGCCAAATAATTCACCCCTCCACTTT; CDR3aa: CASGQDGQPNNSPLHF
v_gene: TRBV28; abundance: few; d_gene: TRBD2; j_gene: TRBJ2-3; CDR3nt: TGTGCCAGCAGTTCAACTAGCGGGAGATTGGATACGCAGTATTTT; CDR3aa: CASSSTSGRLDTQYF
v_gene: TRBV11-1; abundance: once; d_gene: TRBD1; j_gene: TRBJ1-1; CDR3nt: TGTGCCAGCAGCTACCGACAGGGGACTACCATGAACACTGAAGCTTTCTTT; CDR3aa: CASSYRQGTTMNTEAFF
v_gene: TRBV4-2; abundance: few; d_gene: -; j_gene: TRBJ2-3; CDR3nt: TGTGCCAGCAGCCATGGCTCAGGGGGGGATACGCAGTATTTT; CDR3aa: CASSHGSGGDTQYF
v_gene: TRBV30; abundance: -; d_gene: TRBD2; j_gene: TRBJ2-1; CDR3nt: TGTGCCTGCCGACTAGCGGGAGCAGGGGAGCAGTTCTTC; CDR3aa: CACRLAGAGEQFF
v_gene: TRBV4-2; abundance: medium-sized; d_gene: -; j_gene: TRBJ2-7; CDR3nt: TGTGCCAGCAGCCAGGTTATGGTGGAGAGCTACGAGCAGTACTTC; CDR3aa: CASSQVMVESYEQYF
v_gene: TRBV6-4; abundance: many; d_gene: -; j_gene: TRBJ2-1; CDR3nt: TGTGCCAGCAGCCGGGACCCTCGAGGTTACAATGAGCAGTTCTTC; CDR3aa: CASSRDPRGYNEQFF
v_gene: TRBV19; abundance: few; d_gene: -; j_gene: TRBJ2-1; CDR3nt: TGTGCCAGTAGTATTGACGGTTACAATGAGCAGTTCTTC; CDR3aa: CASSIDGYNEQFF
v_gene: TRBV20-1; abundance: many; d_gene: TRBD2; j_gene: TRBJ2-1; CDR3nt: TGCAGTGCCAGAAGTTATGGGCGGGGGTTTAGTGAGCAGTTCTTC; CDR3aa: CSARSYGRGFSEQFF
v_gene: TRBV28; abundance: many; d_gene: -; j_gene: TRBJ1-6; CDR3nt: TGTGCCAGCAGTTTATACGGGGGGGCCGATTATAATTCACCCCTCCACTTT; CDR3aa: CASSLYGGADYNSPLHF
v_gene: TRBV5-1; abundance: many; d_gene: -; j_gene: TRBJ2-1; CDR3nt: TGCGCCAGCAGCTTAGGGCTAGCCCTAGGGTTGAATGAGCAGTTCTTC; CDR3aa: CASSLGLALGLNEQFF
v_gene: TRBV12-3/TRBV12-4; abundance: -; d_gene: TRBD1; j_gene: TRBJ2-7; CDR3nt: TGTGCCAGCAGTTTAACAGGGGCTACCTACGAGCAGTACTTC; CDR3aa: CASSLTGATYEQYF
v_gene: TRBV29-1; abundance: -; d_gene: TRBD1; j_gene: TRBJ1-1; CDR3nt: TGCAGCGTTGGGACAGGGAACACTGAAGCTTTCTTT; CDR3aa: CSVGTGNTEAFF
v_gene: TRBV20-1; abundance: -; d_gene: -; j_gene: TRBJ2-4; CDR3nt: TGCAGTGCTAGAGCGTACAGTCCATTGCAGTACTTC; CDR3aa: CSARAYSPLQYF
v_gene: TRBV4-1; abundance: few; d_gene: -; j_gene: TRBJ1-1; CDR3nt: TGCGCCAGCAGCCAAGTAGCCGCCGGCGACACTGAAGCTTTCTTT; CDR3aa: CASSQVAAGDTEAFF
v_gene: TRBV27; abundance: many; d_gene: -; j_gene: TRBJ2-7; CDR3nt: TGTGCCAGCAGGGAGGACAGTGAAGGATACGAGCAGTACTTC; CDR3aa: CASREDSEGYEQYF
v_gene: TRBV27; abundance: few; d_gene: TRBD2; j_gene: TRBJ2-5; CDR3nt: TGTGCCAGCAGACAGACTAGCGGGAGTGCGAAAGAGACCCAGTACTTC; CDR3aa: CASRQTSGSAKETQYF
v_gene: TRBV20-1; abundance: -; d_gene: -; j_gene: TRBJ2-7; CDR3nt: TGCAGTGCTAGAGACCGGGGTGAACCAGAGCAGTACTTC; CDR3aa: CSARDRGEPEQYF
v_gene: TRBV29-1; abundance: many; d_gene: -; j_gene: TRBJ2-7; CDR3nt: TGCAGCGTTGAGATCAGGGAGTACGAGCAGTACTTC; CDR3aa: CSVEIREYEQYF
v_gene: TRBV7-3; abundance: -; d_gene: -; j_gene: TRBJ2-3; CDR3nt: TGTGCCAGCGGCTTAAACGGACCGTCACTGGGAGATACGCAGTATTTT; CDR3aa: CASGLNGPSLGDTQYF
v_gene: TRBV13; abundance: few; d_gene: -; j_gene: TRBJ2-7; CDR3nt: TGTGCCAGCAGCTTAGGATCCTACTCCCTCTACGAGCAGTACTTC; CDR3aa: CASSLGSYSLYEQYF
v_gene: TRBV28; abundance: many; d_gene: -; j_gene: TRBJ2-1; CDR3nt: TGTGCCAGCAGCAACGGAGGGGCCAATGAGCAGTTCTTC; CDR3aa: CASSNGGANEQFF
v_gene: TRBV28; abundance: few; d_gene: -; j_gene: TRBJ2-7; CDR3nt: TGTGCCAGCAGTTCCCCCCCCGGGACAAGTCCGTACGAGCAGTACTTC; CDR3aa: CASSSPPGTSPYEQYF
v_gene: TRBV5-4; abundance: few; d_gene: -; j_gene: TRBJ2-3; CDR3nt: TGTGCCAGCAGCTTGTCCCAAGCGGCAGATACGCAGTATTTT; CDR3aa: CASSLSQAADTQYF
v_gene: TRBV7-3; abundance: -; d_gene: -; j_gene: TRBJ2-3; CDR3nt: TGTGCCAGCAGTGAAGCGCCTATAGATACGCAGTATTTT; CDR3aa: CASSEAPIDTQYF
v_gene: TRBV10-3; abundance: many; d_gene: -; j_gene: TRBJ2-3; CDR3nt: TGTGCCATAACAGAAGACGGGAGTAGCACAGATACGCAGTATTTT; CDR3aa: CAITEDGSSTDTQYF
v_gene: TRBV6-2/TRBV6-3; abundance: few; d_gene: TRBD1; j_gene: TRBJ1-5; CDR3nt: TGTGCCAGCAGTTGGGACAGGGAGGAGAGTCAGCCCCAGCATTTT; CDR3aa: CASSWDREESQPQHF
v_gene: TRBV2; abundance: -; d_gene: -; j_gene: TRBJ2-3; CDR3nt: TGTGCCAGCAGTGAAGCGATAGTTGGAGATACGCAGTATTTT; CDR3aa: CASSEAIVGDTQYF
v_gene: TRBV20-1; abundance: once; d_gene: TRBD1; j_gene: TRBJ2-1; CDR3nt: TGCAGAGGAGGGACAGGCAATGAGCAGTTCTTC; CDR3aa: CRGGTGNEQFF
v_gene: TRBV7-2; abundance: many; d_gene: TRBD2; j_gene: TRBJ2-1; CDR3nt: TGTGCCAGCAGCTTTGGTGCGGGAGGATATAGAAATGAGCAGTTCTTC; CDR3aa: CASSFGAGGYRNEQFF
v_gene: TRBV28; abundance: -; d_gene: -; j_gene: TRBJ1-4; CDR3nt: TGTGCCAGCAGGATTCCCACTGAAAAACTGTTTTTT; CDR3aa: CASRIPTEKLFF
v_gene: TRBV7-9; abundance: many; d_gene: -; j_gene: TRBJ1-1; CDR3nt: TGTGCCAGCAGCGAGAAGATGAACACTGAAGCTTTCTTT; CDR3aa: CASSEKMNTEAFF
v_gene: TRBV29-1; abundance: -; d_gene: TRBD1; j_gene: TRBJ2-7; CDR3nt: TGCAGCGCCAGGCGGACAGGGGGCATGGACGGGCAGTACTTC; CDR3aa: CSARRTGGMDGQYF
v_gene: TRBV5-1; abundance: few; d_gene: -; j_gene: TRBJ1-2; CDR3nt: TGCGCCAGCAGCTCCCTGGGGGGGCCCGCTAACTATGGCTACACCTTC; CDR3aa: CASSSLGGPANYGYTF
v_gene: TRBV20-1; abundance: -; d_gene: -; j_gene: TRBJ2-7; CDR3nt: TGCAGTGCCCACCTCGCCCGGGCATACGAGCAGTACTTC; CDR3aa: CSAHLARAYEQYF
v_gene: TRBV7-2; abundance: medium-sized; d_gene: -; j_gene: TRBJ1-5; CDR3nt: TGTGCCAGCAGCCGAGACGGGACGGAAAATCAGCCCCAGCATTTT; CDR3aa: CASSRDGTENQPQHF
v_gene: TRBV3-1; abundance: few; d_gene: -; j_gene: TRBJ2-1; CDR3nt: TGTGCCAGCAGCCAAGAAGCGGTTATGGGGAATGAGCAGTTCTTC; CDR3aa: CASSQEAVMGNEQFF
v_gene: TRBV29-1; abundance: -; d_gene: -; j_gene: TRBJ1-2; CDR3nt: TGCAGCGTTGAAGGCCCGCCGGGGGGCTATGGCTACACCTTC; CDR3aa: CSVEGPPGGYGYTF